This TCR beta chain was profiled in a study of blood T cell repertoires in COVID-19. Study-level background: Sample material is recorded as cDNA or gDNA derived from T cells, B-cell-depleted T cells, or PBMCs.

Grouping used clinical history reported by participants in a survey and questionnaire. Among Cohort 3 donors, those recovered had two negative PCRs, clearance, or symptom resolution. The table came from immunoSEQ multiplex PCR; TCRdb's copy has only in-frame clones and leaves some out. The sample includes hundreds of thousands of clones, about 91% of them seen just once. The germline V gene encodes CDR1 SGHDN and CDR2 FVKESK. This CDR3 has 17 residues. The germline V and J ends were trimmed by 0 bases and 0 bases, with 12 bases remaining between them. The chain has TRBV14 and TRBJ1-5; TRBD1 is a possible D gene (5 bases). The receptor was derived from a woman aged 18 to 35 who had recovered from COVID-19. The sequenced sample consisted of PBMCs or T cells enriched from blood (not recorded which). The CDR3 spells CASSQDAGGHSNQPQHF. The CDR3 DNA is TGTGCCAGCAGCCAAGACGCCGGCGGACATAGCAATCAGCCCCAGCATTTT. The full variable domain, completed using reference TRBV14 and TRBJ1-5, is EAGVTQFPSHSVIEKGQTVTLRCDPISGHDNLYWYRRVMGKEIKFLLHFVKESKQDESGMPNNRFLAERTGGTYSTLKVQPAELEDSGVYFCASSQDAGGHSNQPQHFGDGTRLSIL.